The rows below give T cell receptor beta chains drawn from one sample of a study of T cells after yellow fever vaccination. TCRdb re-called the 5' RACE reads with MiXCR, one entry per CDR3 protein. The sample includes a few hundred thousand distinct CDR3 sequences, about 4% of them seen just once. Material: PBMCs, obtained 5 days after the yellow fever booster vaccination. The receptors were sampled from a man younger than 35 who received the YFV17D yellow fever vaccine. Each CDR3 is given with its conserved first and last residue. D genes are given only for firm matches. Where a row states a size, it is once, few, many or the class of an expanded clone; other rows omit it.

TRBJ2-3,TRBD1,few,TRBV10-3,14,TGTGCCATCAGTGGGACAGGGACCACAGATACGCAGTATTTT,CAISGTGTTDTQYF
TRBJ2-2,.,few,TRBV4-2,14,TGTGCCAGCAGCCCGGCAGGGTATACCGGGGAGCTGTTTTTT,CASSPAGYTGELFF
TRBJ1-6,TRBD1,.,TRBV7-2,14,TGTGCCAGCAGCTTACAGGGGGACGGATCACCCCTCCACTTT,CASSLQGDGSPLHF
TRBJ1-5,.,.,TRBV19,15,TGTGCCAGTAGTTATCCCAGGGATAGCAATCAGCCCCAGCATTTT,CASSYPRDSNQPQHF
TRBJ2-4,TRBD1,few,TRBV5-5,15,TGTGCCAGCAGCAATCGACAGGGGGCGCGAAACATTCAGTACTTC,CASSNRQGARNIQYF
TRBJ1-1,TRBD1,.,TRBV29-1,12,TGCAGCGTCCTGTCCGACAGGGTTGAAGCTTTCTTT,CSVLSDRVEAFF
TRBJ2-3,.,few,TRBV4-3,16,TGCGCCAGCAGCCAAGATAGGGCAATCCTCACAGATACGCAGTATTTT,CASSQDRAILTDTQYF
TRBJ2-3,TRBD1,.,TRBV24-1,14,TGTGCCACCAGTGGGGGACAGAGCACAGATACGCAGTATTTT,CATSGGQSTDTQYF
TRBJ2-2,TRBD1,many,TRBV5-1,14,TGCGCCAGCAGCTTAAGGACAGGCACCGGGGAGCTGTTTTTT,CASSLRTGTGELFF
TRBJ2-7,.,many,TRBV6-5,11,TGTGCCAGCAGTTACAACTACGAGCAGTACTTC,CASSYNYEQYF
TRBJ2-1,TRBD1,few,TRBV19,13,TGTGCCAGTAGTTTGGGACAGGGGGATGAGCAGTTCTTC,CASSLGQGDEQFF
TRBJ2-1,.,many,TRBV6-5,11,TGTGCCAGCAGGGGGTATAATGAGCAGTTCTTC,CASRGYNEQFF
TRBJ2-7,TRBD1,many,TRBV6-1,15,TGTGCCAGCAGTATACTCCGGGACAGGGTCCACGAGCAGTACTTC,CASSILRDRVHEQYF
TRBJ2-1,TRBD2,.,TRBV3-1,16,TGTGCCAGCAGCCAAGACCGGACTAGCGGGGGGCATGAGCAGTTCTTC,CASSQDRTSGGHEQFF
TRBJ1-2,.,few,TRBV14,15,TGTGCCAGCAGCCAAAATGGCAGGGGACCTAAGGGCTACACCTTC,CASSQNGRGPKGYTF
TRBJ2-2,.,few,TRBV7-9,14,TGTGCCAGCGGACGGTTAGCGAACACCGGGGAGCTGTTTTTT,CASGRLANTGELFF
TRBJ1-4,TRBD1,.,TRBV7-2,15,TGTGCCAGCAGCTTGGGGGACAGAAGAAATGAAAAACTGTTTTTT,CASSLGDRRNEKLFF
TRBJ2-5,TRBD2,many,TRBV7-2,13,TGTGCCAGCAGCCCAACCCAATCTAGCGGTCCCCACTTC,CASSPTQSSGPHF
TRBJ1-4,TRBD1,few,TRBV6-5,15,TGTGCCAGCAAAGCACAGGGGTTGGTTAATGAAAAACTGTTTTTT,CASKAQGLVNEKLFF
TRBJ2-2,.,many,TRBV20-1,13,TGCAGTGCTAGAGAAGCGTCCACCGGGGAGCTGTTTTTT,CSAREASTGELFF
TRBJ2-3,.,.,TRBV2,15,TGTGCCAGCAGTGATATTGGGTGGTTTGCGGATACGCAGTATTTT,CASSDIGWFADTQYF
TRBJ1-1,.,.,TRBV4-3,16,TGCGCCAGCAGCCAAGATCGGGTCGAGCGAATAACTGAAGCTTTCTTT,CASSQDRVERITEAFF
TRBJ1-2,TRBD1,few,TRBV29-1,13,TGCAGCGTCAGGGACAGAGCTAACTATGGCTACACCTTC,CSVRDRANYGYTF
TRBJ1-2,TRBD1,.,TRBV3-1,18,TGTGCCAGCAGCCGAATCCGGGACAGGGCCCGGCATGACTATGGCTACACCTTC,CASSRIRDRARHDYGYTF
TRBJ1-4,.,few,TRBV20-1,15,TGCAGTGCTAGAGTCCCGGGGATTACTAATGAAAAACTGTTTTTT,CSARVPGITNEKLFF
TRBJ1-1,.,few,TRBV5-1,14,TGCGCCAGCAGCCTATACGGGGTAAACACTGAAGCTTTCTTT,CASSLYGVNTEAFF
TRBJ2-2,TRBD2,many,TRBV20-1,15,TGCAGTGCTAGACTAGCGGGGGAGAACACCGGGGAGCTGTTTTTT,CSARLAGENTGELFF
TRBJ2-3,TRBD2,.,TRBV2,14,TGTGCCAGCAGTATTAGCGGGGTCCCAGATACGCAGTATTTT,CASSISGVPDTQYF
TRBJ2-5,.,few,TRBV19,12,TGTGCCAGTAGTATGGACCAAGAGACCCAGTACTTC,CASSMDQETQYF
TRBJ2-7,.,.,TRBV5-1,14,TGCGCCAGCAGCTTTGGGGACCCATCCTACGAGCAGTACTTC,CASSFGDPSYEQYF
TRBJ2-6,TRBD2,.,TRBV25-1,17,TGTGCCACTTCGACTAGCGGGGGCCCTATTGAGGCCAACGTCCTGACTTTC,CATSTSGGPIEANVLTF
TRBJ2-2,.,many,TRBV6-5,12,TGTGCCAGCAGTTACCGGACCGGGGAGCTGTTTTTT,CASSYRTGELFF
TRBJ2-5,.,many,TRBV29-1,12,TGCAGCGTTGTGCCGACAGGCCCGACCCAGTACTTC,CSVVPTGPTQYF
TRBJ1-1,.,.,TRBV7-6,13,TGTGCCAGCAGCTTAGCAGTTGAAACTGAAGCTTTCTTT,CASSLAVETEAFF
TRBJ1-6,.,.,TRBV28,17,TGTGCCAGCAGTTCGATCACCGGGACATCCGGCGATTCACCCCTCCACTTT,CASSSITGTSGDSPLHF
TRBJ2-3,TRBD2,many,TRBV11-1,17,TGTGCCAGCAGCTTAGACGGACTAGCGAGTTTCACAGATACGCAGTATTTT,CASSLDGLASFTDTQYF
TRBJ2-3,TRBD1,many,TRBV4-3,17,TGCGCCAGCAGCCAAGAGCACAGGGGCGTGAGAACAGATACGCAGTATTTT,CASSQEHRGVRTDTQYF
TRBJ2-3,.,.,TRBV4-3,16,TGCGCCAGCAGTCAAGGTTACGGGGGCGGCACAGATACGCAGTATTTT,CASSQGYGGGTDTQYF
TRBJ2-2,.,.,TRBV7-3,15,TGTGCCAGCAGGGGGCGGGGGCTTGCTACCGGGGAGCTGTTTTTT,CASRGRGLATGELFF
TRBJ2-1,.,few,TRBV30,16,TGTGCCTGGAGTCCTATGAGAAACGGACTTAACAATGAGCAGTTCTTC,CAWSPMRNGLNNEQFF
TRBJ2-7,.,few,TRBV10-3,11,TGTGCCATCAGTGAGACCTACGAGCAGTACTTC,CAISETYEQYF
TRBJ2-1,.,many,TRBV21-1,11,TGTGCCAGCAGCAAAGCAACAGGTGCATTCTTC,CASSKATGAFF
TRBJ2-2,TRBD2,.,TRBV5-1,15,TGCGCCAGCAGGGTTTTGACTAGCGGGGCCGGGGAGCTGTTTTTT,CASRVLTSGAGELFF
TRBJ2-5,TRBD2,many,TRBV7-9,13,TGTGCCAGCTCGCGGGGGGCCCAAGAGACCCAGTACTTC,CASSRGAQETQYF
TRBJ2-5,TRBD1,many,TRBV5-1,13,TGCGCCAGCAGCTCGACAGGGCCGGAGACCCAGTACTTC,CASSSTGPETQYF
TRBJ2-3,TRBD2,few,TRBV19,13,TGTGCCAGTACCCCGCTAGCGGGGGATACGCAGTATTTT,CASTPLAGDTQYF
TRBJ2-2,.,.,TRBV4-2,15,TGTGCCAGCAGCCAAGAGGCAGGCGACACCGGGGAGCTGTTTTTT,CASSQEAGDTGELFF